This T cell receptor (beta chain) stems from a study of cytomegalovirus exposure and HLA in healthy donors. Vbeta (60) and Jbeta (13) primers were used in the PCR. Generated by immunoSEQ multiplex PCR, the TCRdb table keeps only in-frame clones and is missing some. The profile shows under 170,000 clones, 79% of them singletons. Notes on this clone: Its target is not known.

Study conclusions and caveats: In an earlier analysis, most TCR beta V segments were productive about 87% or about 30% of the time.

V lost 8 bases and J 5 bases, leaving 19 bases between the germline ends. The CDR3 consists of 15 residues. Germline V gives CDR1 MNHNY, CDR2 SVGAGI (reference sequence). The sample taken for sequencing was PBMCs. The receptor comes from a man between 45 and 60 years old in good health and CMV-seropositive. The gene calls are TRBV6-6 and TRBJ1-5; D is undetermined. The CDR3 reads CASSEVPDPYQPQHF. The CDR3 DNA is TGTGCCAGCTCGGAGGTCCCCGACCCCTATCAGCCCCAGCATTTT.